This TCR beta chain was captured in a study of T cell responses to AZD1222 COVID-19 vaccine. Here immunoSEQ multiplex PCR was the method, and the copy in TCRdb shows in-frame clones only, minus some. The sample includes around 100,000 clones, around 89% of them seen just once. To note about this clone: As yet, its antigen is unknown.

Study results and limitations: Targets within unmutated variant regions were reportedly found for nearly half of spike-specific TCRs.

The source material was peripheral blood, sampled on day 0 of AZD1222 vaccination. The receptor was derived from an adult in good health.

The CDR3 nucleotides read TGTGCCAGCAGTTACTCGGACAAGGTCGAGACCCAGTACTTC. It yields the protein CASSYSDKVETQYF. The V call is TRBV6-5, the J call TRBJ2-5; D is possibly TRBD1 (5 bases). CDR1 and CDR2 from the germline V gene are MNHEY and SVGAGI. The V end lost 0 bases, the J end lost 5 bases, and 10 bases lay between the germline ends. This CDR3 is 14 amino acids long.